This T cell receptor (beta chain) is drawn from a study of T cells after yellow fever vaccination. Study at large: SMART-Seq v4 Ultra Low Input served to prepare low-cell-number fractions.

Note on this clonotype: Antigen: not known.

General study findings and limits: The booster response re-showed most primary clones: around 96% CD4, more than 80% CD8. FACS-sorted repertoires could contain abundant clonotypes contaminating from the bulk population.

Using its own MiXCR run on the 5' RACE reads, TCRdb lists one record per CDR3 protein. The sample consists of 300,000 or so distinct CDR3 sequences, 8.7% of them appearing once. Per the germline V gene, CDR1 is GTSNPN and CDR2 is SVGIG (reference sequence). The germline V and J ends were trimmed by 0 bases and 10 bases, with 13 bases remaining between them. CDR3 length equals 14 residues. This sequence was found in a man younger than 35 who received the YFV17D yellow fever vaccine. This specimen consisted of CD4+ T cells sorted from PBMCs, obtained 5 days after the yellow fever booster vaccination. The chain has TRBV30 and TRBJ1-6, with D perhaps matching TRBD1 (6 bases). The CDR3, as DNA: TGTGCCTGGAGTGTACTAGGGGGTCGGTCACCCCTCCACTTT. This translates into CAWSVLGGRSPLHF.